These 9 T cell receptor beta chains came from one sample sequenced in a study of cytomegalovirus exposure and HLA in healthy donors. This PCR relied on a set of 60 Vbeta primers and 13 Jbeta primers. Measured with immunoSEQ multiplex PCR; TCRdb has only the in-frame clones, and not every one. The table has some 180,000 clones, 75% to 90% seen once. Sequencing was done on a sample of PBMCs. These receptors all come from a girl under 18 in good health and CMV-seropositive.

This rearrangement joins TRBV19 to TRBJ2-2; D is perhaps TRBD2 (5 bases). Trimming took off 5 bases at V and 0 bases at J, with 13 bases between the two ends. Germline V gene lookup returns CDR1 LNHDA and CDR2 SQIVND (reference sequence). The CDR3 sequence is 16 residues long. CDR3: CASSLAGPANTGELFF. The CDR3 DNA reads as TGTGCCAGTAGTCTCGCGGGCCCCGCGAACACCGGGGAGCTGTTTTTT.

The chain is built from TRBV4-1 and TRBJ1-5; D call uncertain. Trimming removed 0 bases at V and 0 bases at J, with 15 bases between. This CDR3 region has 18 residues. Germline values: CDR1 MGHRA, CDR2 YSYEKL. This CDR3 is CASSQDVITVYSNQPQHF. The CDR3 DNA reads TGCGCCAGCAGCCAAGATGTGATTACAGTCTATAGCAATCAGCCCCAGCATTTT.

The V and J genes are TRBV7-2 and TRBJ2-3; D might be TRBD2 (5 bases). CDR1 is SGHTA and CDR2 is FQGNSA in the germline V gene. Trimming took off 11 bases at V and 2 bases at J, with 14 bases between the two ends. This CDR3 is 13 amino acids long. This CDR3 reads CACRRADTDTQYF. As DNA, the CDR3 is TGTGCCTGCCGCCGAGCGGACACAGATACGCAGTATTTT.

This clone appeared a few times. The V call is TRBV13, the J call TRBJ2-5, with 8 bases aligning to TRBD2. Germline assignment: CDR1 PRHDT and CDR2 FYEKMQ (reference sequence). The CDR3 runs 16 residues. V gave up 1 base and J gave up 5 bases; unmatched junction bases: 9. CDR3 loop: CASSLAAGDRHETQYF. The CDR3 region has the DNA TGTGCCAGCAGCTTAGCAGCGGGAGATCGGCATGAGACCCAGTACTTC.

The V and J genes are TRBV15 and TRBJ2-3, with D possibly matching TRBD1 (5 bases). The V end lost 0 bases, the J end lost 2 bases, and 12 bases lay between the germline ends. Germline loops: CDR1 LNHNV, CDR2 YYDKDF (reference sequence). The CDR3 is 16 residues long. Here the CDR3 DNA reads TGTGCCACCAGCAGAGATCTAGGGGCAGCCACAGATACGCAGTATTTT. This translates into CATSRDLGAATDTQYF.

On this clone itself: A read error may produce the germline difference seen at one junction end. V and J are TRBV7-9 and TRBJ1-1; D remains unclear. The CDR3 is 14 amino acids. Germline values: CDR1 SEHNR, CDR2 FQNEAQ (reference sequence). DNA of the CDR3: TGTGCCAGCAGCCCCAGGACGGGAAACACTGAAGATTTCTTT. It encodes CASSPRTGNTEDFF.

V is TRBV11-2 and J is TRBJ2-3; 11 bases fit TRBD2. This CDR3 is 16 amino acids long. V shed 5 bases, J shed 0 bases, and the junction held 4 bases outside the gene matches. Germline CDR1 SGHAT, CDR2 FQNNGV. CDR3 sequence reads: CASSARLAGSTDTQYF. The CDR3 bases are TGTGCCAGCAGCGCCCGACTAGCGGGGAGCACAGATACGCAGTATTTT. Together with reference TRBV11-2 and TRBJ2-3, the CDR3 gives the full variable domain: EAGVAQSPRYKIIEKRQSVAFWCNPISGHATLYWYQQILGQGPKLLIQFQNNGVVDDSQLPKDRFSAERLKGVDSTLKIQPAKLEDSAVYLCASSARLAGSTDTQYFGPGTRLTVL.

J is TRBJ1-5 and V is TRBV6-1; no clear D. V lost 3 bases, J lost 6 bases, and 18 bases lay in between. The CDR3 is made up of 16 amino acids. Germline V gives CDR1 MNHNS, CDR2 SASEGT. CDR3 loop: CASSDRGRGSGQPQHF. The CDR3 nucleotides are TGTGCCAGCAGTGATAGAGGACGGGGATCGGGTCAGCCCCAGCATTTT.

The chain uses TRBV28 and TRBJ1-3; 7 nucleotides match TRBD1. The CDR3 is 15 amino acids. The V and J ends lost 5 bases and 2 bases, in that order; junction bases with no gene match: 6. Looked up from germline, CDR1 is MDHEN and CDR2 is SYDVKM. The CDR3 sequence: CASSASGTAGNTIYF. CDR3 nucleotides: TGTGCCAGCAGTGCCTCCGGGACAGCTGGAAACACCATATATTTT.